The present T cell receptor beta chain was sequenced within a study of cytomegalovirus exposure and HLA in healthy donors (dated by TCRdb to the late 2010s). A note on the overall study: In an earlier analysis of about 560 of the donors, approximately 300 Gb of sequence data and 117 million unique TCR beta sequences from 180 million or so T cells were reported. An early release covering just under 650 HLA-typed donors comprised around 300 gigabases of sequencing data and approximately 80 million unique TCR sequences. Of the 350 to 450 genotyped donors, roughly 76% were placed in the genetic ancestry cluster associated with self-reported Caucasian donors. The study aimed to test whether signatures of past pathogen exposure could be identified by cataloging public T cell receptors. The T cell repertoires of 666 subjects were profiled by immunosequencing and related to cytomegalovirus serostatus. Along with the approximately 650-subject first cohort, a separate validation cohort of over a hundred different subjects was used. High-throughput TCR immunosequencing, statistical association of individual TCRs with disease status, and machine learning were combined to predict cytomegalovirus infection status. In a later analysis, previously published TCR beta repertoires from 670 or so donors were re-analyzed and high-resolution HLA genotyping was added so that TCR occurrence patterns could be studied. Rather than drawing on any new phenotypic data, the later analysis identified candidate immune exposures from TCR beta sequences and the way those sequences occurred across donors. An earlier analysis of 500 to 650 of the donors applied high-throughput TCR beta sequencing to assess whether each TCR beta V gene segment acted as functional or pseudogenic. Donor age, sex, ethnicity and CMV serostatus were compiled together with the repertoire data. A later genetic analysis used genome-wide SNP genotypes for about three fifths of the 666 donors, treating that subset as a discovery cohort. All discovery cohort repertoires had been generated using a single sequencing platform. Class I and class II HLA loci were covered by the typing at four-digit resolution. The number of typed donors differed by locus: 629-630 for A, B, C, DRB1 and DQB1; some 540 for DQA1; some 610 for DPA1; and 450 to 480 for DPB1. Four or five DR-DQ haplotypes were handled as single units for association and clustering because linkage in the cohort was strong. Among some 400 genotyped donors of the cohort, an average of approximately 240,000 unique TCR beta nucleotide sequences was sequenced per donor, of which 15% to 20% were non-productive.

The cohort comprised hundreds of healthy bone marrow donors. At the time of sampling, every cohort member was nominally healthy, though immune exposures that went unrecorded were likely present. The donor tested CMV seronegative and was one of the 352 seronegative cohort members. Each donor provided a peripheral blood sample, and peripheral blood mononuclear cells were used for TCR beta sequencing. Genomic DNA extraction from the blood cell samples was performed with the Qiagen DNeasy Blood Extraction Kit. Points the paper makes about the study in general: In a later analysis, HLA-associated TCR beta chains showed more clonal expansion and lower generation probabilities than non-associated chains that were equally common. The authors suggested that the approach could potentially be extended to other disease states and immunological phenotypes. The earlier analysis of some 560 of the donors excluded roughly 17 rarely observed V segments, including chromosome 9 orphons, because counts were too low. A later analysis found that TCR association rates varied across HLA loci, with DRB1 alleles showing the most associated TCRs and HLA-C alleles the fewest. Presence/absence analyses assumed roughly uniform sequencing depth across donors, an assumption that may not hold. In a later genetic analysis, fewer N-insertions in productive TCRs were reported among donors in an Asian-associated ancestry cluster than the roughly 640-donor mean. HLA typing was unavailable for some donors at each locus, so association tests used only the typed subset. Strong co-occurrence of HLA alleles, especially DR and DQ, made assigning TCR associations to individual alleles difficult. In both the original and validation cohorts, the classifier was reported to diagnose cytomegalovirus status with high specificity and sensitivity. In this cohort, only TCR beta chains were sequenced, and detectable features were limited by the absence of alpha or paired-chain data. A cluster of highly shared sequence variants was judged likely to represent a technical artifact of the sequencing pipeline. In the study, approximately 160 TCR beta chains were listed as associated with cytomegalovirus. Because the 87-base-pair reads could not distinguish some IMGT-functional V segments, including TRBV6-2 and TRBV6-3, those segments were excluded. Most TCR sequences were seen in very few donors, while some public TCRs were found in many individuals. V-gene and J-gene trimming of TCR beta chains was associated with a missense DCLRE1C variant in a later genetic analysis, and the association was replicated in an independent cohort. Correlated functional status among segregating V segments might reflect linkage disequilibrium, but an unknown experimental factor could not be ruled out. According to a later analysis, most CMV-associated TCR beta chains appeared to be HLA-restricted, and the HLA associations seemed to be driven largely by CMV exposure. An earlier analysis of 587 of the donors showed that most TCR beta V segments appeared in productive rearrangements either about 90% or about 30% of the time, which broadly matched IMGT annotations. In a later analysis, several top co-occurrence clusters were reported to appear linked to parvovirus B19, influenza, CMV and Epstein-Barr virus. The only immune exposure information available for the cohort was CMV serostatus. A few of the identified cytomegalovirus-associated TCR beta chains were confirmed in vitro to be specific for cytomegalovirus antigens. Specific HLA alleles were associated with over 15,000 TCR beta sequences at a false discovery rate of 0.05 in a later analysis. A further reported finding was that TCR beta sequences accurately predicted the HLA-A and HLA-B alleles for most subjects in the first cohort.

The library was generated by the immunoSEQ multiplex PCR assay. The multiplex PCR relied on a mix of 60 forward primers for TCR Vbeta segments and 13 reverse primers for TCR Jbeta segments. Amplification of the CDR3 region of rearranged TCR beta genes was performed with a multiplex PCR assay on genomic DNA. The Illumina HiSeq System was used to sequence the amplified TCR beta libraries as 87-base-pair reads. From the authors' description of their analysis: In a later analysis, roughly 80 million unique TCR beta chains were counted across the 666 repertoires, and roughly 10 million of these chains were shared by at least two donors. A nearest-neighbor algorithm error-corrected the raw reads and collapsed the reads into unique sequences, merging closely related sequences to remove PCR and sequencing errors. To assign V, D and J gene segments, CDR3 sequences were aligned to IMGT reference sequences. For a sequence to be retained, at least a six-nucleotide match to both a V gene segment and a J gene segment was required. A rearrangement counted as productive if the CDR3 had no stop codons and remained in frame with V and J, and every other rearrangement counted as non-productive. CDR3 was defined according to IMGT convention as the region running from the second conserved V-encoded cysteine to the conserved J-encoded phenylalanine. In an earlier analysis of around 600 of the donors, sequences lacking an unambiguous match to a single V gene segment were excluded. In an earlier analysis of 587 of the donors, V segments were called functional above 56.7% productive rearrangements and were called segregating when the between-donor standard deviation exceeded 5%. A statistical classification framework was built for diagnosing cytomegalovirus status from the catalog of TCR beta chain sequences. A later analysis assigned V and J genes by comparing TCR nucleotide sequences with IMGT/GENE-DB human TR gene sequences. In a later analysis, CDR3 sequences and most-parsimonious VDJ recombination scenarios were assigned using the TCRdist pipeline. In a later analysis, each TCR beta chain was defined by its CDR3 amino acid sequence together with its V-gene family, and reads lacking a unique V-gene family were excluded. A later analysis removed 450 to 600 highly shared, low-generation-probability nucleotide sequences to deal with suspected cross-contamination and a sequencing artifact. In a later analysis, a clonal expansion index was calculated for each public chain from normalized within-repertoire ranks of inferred template counts. In a later analysis, generation probabilities were computed with a VDJ recombination model fitted to out-of-frame rearrangements, and the resulting probabilities were checked against IGoR. A later analysis scored TCR-TCR, TCR-HLA and TCR-CMV co-occurrence with hypergeometric tests, applying a repertoire-size bias correction to TCR pairs. In a later analysis, false discovery rates were estimated by permuting HLA or CMV assignments 20 times. In a later analysis, co-occurring TCRs were grouped with DBSCAN, and TCRdist sequence similarity was added when clustering was performed within HLA-allele-positive subsets. Repertoires with fewer than 30,000 or more than 120,000 public chains, plus five repertoires with anomalous nucleotide sharing, were excluded from co-occurrence clustering. TCRdb took this table from immuneACCESS and kept in-frame rearrangements with V and J called. Such tables lack part of the clones; where checked against another copy, unresolved V genes explain under half of the gap, and the rest is unexplained. V, J and clone size derive from that table, while D and trimming were established from the DNA sequence. In all, the sample holds over 130,000 clones, and around 75% of those were seen once. The ten largest make up around 1.6% of the sample.

To note about this clone: The clone's antigen remains unknown. It has no much larger one-base neighbor in the sample; base qualities were not kept.

CDR1 and CDR2 are drawn from the germline V gene (reference sequence): LNHDA, SQIVND. V lost 5 bases and J lost 5 bases, and the count of bases not matched to a germline gene is 13. From the cysteine up to the phenylalanine, the CDR3 has a length of 16 residues. Only the CDR3 DNA is retained, 48 bases long and in frame from the first base. The rearranged segments are TRBV19 and TRBJ2-5, and 8 junction bases match TRBD1. The sequence was collected from a woman aged 25 to 39 in good health and CMV-seronegative. The sequenced sample consisted of PBMCs. The nucleotides read TGTGCCAGTAGTCCGACGACAGGGGAAGTCTTGGAGACCCAGTACTTC. Its translation reads: CASSPTTGEVLETQYF.